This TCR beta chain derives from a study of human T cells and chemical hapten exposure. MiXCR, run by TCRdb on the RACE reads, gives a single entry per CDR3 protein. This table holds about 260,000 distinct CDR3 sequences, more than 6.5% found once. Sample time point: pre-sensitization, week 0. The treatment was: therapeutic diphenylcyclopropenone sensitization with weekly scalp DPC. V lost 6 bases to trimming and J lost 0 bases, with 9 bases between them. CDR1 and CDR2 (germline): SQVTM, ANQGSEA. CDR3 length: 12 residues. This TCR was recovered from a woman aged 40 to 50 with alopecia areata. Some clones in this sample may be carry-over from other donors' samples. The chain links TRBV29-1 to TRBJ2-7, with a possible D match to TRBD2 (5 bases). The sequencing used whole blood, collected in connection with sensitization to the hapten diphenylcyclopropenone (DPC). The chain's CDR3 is CSVGLSSYEQYF. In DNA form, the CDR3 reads TGCAGCGTAGGACTGAGCTCCTACGAGCAGTACTTC.